These 9 T cell receptor beta chains came from one sample sequenced in a study of blood T cell repertoires in COVID-19. TCRdb's table, derived via immunoSEQ multiplex PCR, lists solely in-frame clones and lacks some. This table has 250,000 or so clones, 86% appearing once. Specimen: peripheral blood. Source of these receptors: a man aged 35 to 55 with active or convalescent COVID-19.

V and J are TRBV19 and TRBJ2-3; the D gene is possibly TRBD2 (6 bases). V dropped 0 bases and J dropped 4 bases, with 11 bases sitting between them. The germline V gene has CDR1 LNHDA and CDR2 SQIVND (reference sequence). CDR3 length: 15 residues. This CDR3 is CASSIDPGRSDTQYF. CDR3 nucleotides: TGTGCCAGTAGTATAGACCCAGGGAGGTCAGATACGCAGTATTTT.

This clone was seen just once. The chain combines TRBV11-2 with TRBJ2-1; 7 bases agree with TRBD2. The V gene's germline CDR1 is SGHAT and CDR2 FQNNGV. This CDR3 is built from 19 residues. Germline trimming cut 3 bases from V and 0 bases from J; bases unmatched to any gene: 14. CDR3 sequence: CASSFFLGGPSTSYNEQFF. In DNA form, the CDR3 reads TGTGCCAGCAGCTTCTTCTTGGGAGGGCCGTCTACCTCCTACAATGAGCAGTTCTTC.

This chain connects TRBV2 to TRBJ1-1, with D perhaps matching TRBD1 (6 bases). This CDR3 region has 14 residues. V dropped 1 base and J dropped 10 bases, with 16 bases sitting between them. Germline V gene sequence: CDR1 SNHLY, CDR2 FYNNEI. CDR3 DNA: TGTGCCAGCAGTGAAGAAGCTCTCCCAGGGGTAGCTTTCTTT. It is translated as CASSEEALPGVAFF. The whole variable domain, remainder taken from reference TRBV2 and TRBJ1-1, is EPEVTQTPSHQVTQMGQEVILRCVPISNHLYFYWYRQILGQKVEFLVSFYNNEISEKSEIFDDQFSVERPDGSNFTLKIRSTKLEDSAMYFCASSEEALPGVAFFGQGTRLTVV.

The chain joins TRBV7-2 to TRBJ2-1; TRBD1 agrees at 8 bases. After removal of 5 bases from V and 9 bases from J, the junction contained 6 bases not matched to a gene. This CDR3 contains 13 residues. The germline V gene has CDR1 SGHTA and CDR2 FQGNSA. CDR3 region: CASSAQQGVEQFF. Here the CDR3 DNA reads TGTGCCAGCAGCGCCCAACAGGGGGTTGAGCAGTTCTTC.

The CDR3 loop is CASSIPGRGYEQYF. CDR3 DNA sequence: TGTGCCAGTAGTATACCAGGCAGGGGATACGAGCAGTACTTC. V is TRBV19 and J is TRBJ2-7; maybe TRBD1 (6 bases). Germline V gives CDR1 LNHDA, CDR2 SQIVND (reference sequence). This CDR3 has 14 residues. Between the trimmed V and J ends, which lost 2 bases and 4 bases, there was a span of 12 bases.

The rearrangement links TRBV5-4 to TRBJ2-7, with D possibly being TRBD2 (6 bases). Trimming cost V 4 bases and J 6 bases, with 20 bases left between them. The CDR3 runs to 15 residues. Germline-derived CDR1 and CDR2 are SGHNT and YYREEE (reference sequence). CDR3: CASSPVRTSTGEQYF. CDR3 nucleotide sequence: TGTGCCAGCAGCCCCGTACGAACTAGCACGGGCGAGCAGTACTTC.

The table lists this clone with a count of one. V is TRBV10-2 and J is TRBJ2-3; a possible D gene is TRBD2 (5 bases). Germline CDR1 WSHSY, CDR2 SAAADI. The germline V and J ends were trimmed by 2 bases and 0 bases, with 9 bases remaining between them. The CDR3 spans 15 residues. The CDR3 DNA reads as TGCGCCAGCAGTGAGACGGACTCTAGCACAGATACGCAGTATTTT. This codes for CASSETDSSTDTQYF.

The rearrangement joins TRBV13 to TRBJ2-5; TRBD2 might be the D (6 bases). From germline, CDR1 is PRHDT and CDR2 FYEKMQ (reference sequence). The CDR3 consists of 15 residues. Trimming cost V 5 bases and J 2 bases, with 15 bases left between them. CDR3: CASSPARGLQETQYF. The CDR3 coding sequence is TGTGCCAGCAGCCCGGCCCGAGGACTACAAGAGACCCAGTACTTC.

The chain couples TRBV6-1 to TRBJ1-2; D not certain. This CDR3 has 13 residues. Germline V gives CDR1 MNHNS, CDR2 SASEGT. V lost 0 bases to trimming and J lost 5 bases, with 7 bases between them. The CDR3: CASSEAAAYGYTF. The CDR3 DNA is TGTGCCAGCAGTGAAGCGGCAGCGTATGGCTACACCTTC.